These 29 T cell receptor beta chains were all obtained from the same sample, sequenced in a study of blood T cell repertoires in COVID-19 (dated by TCRdb to the early 2020s). Library preparation used the immunoSEQ multiplex PCR assay. Sourced from immuneACCESS, this table was stored by TCRdb with only in-frame sequences that have V and J called. A share of the clones is absent; for the studies checked, an unresolved V gene accounts for under half, and the remainder has no known explanation. In this sample the table shows some 62,000 clones, around four fifths of which occur a single time. Over 12% of the sample comes from the top ten. The sample consisted of peripheral blood. These receptors were collected from a man in his 60s with COVID-19, enrolled during active disease.

The chain couples TRBV28 to TRBJ1-1; D perhaps matches TRBD1 (6 bases). The germline V gene has CDR1 MDHEN and CDR2 SYDVKM. The V end lost 4 bases, the J end lost 11 bases, and 14 bases lay between the germline ends. The CDR3 runs to 12 residues. CDR3 sequence reads: CASSSLTGLAFF. The CDR3 DNA reads as TGTGCCAGCAGTTCTTTAACAGGGTTGGCTTTCTTT.

The CDR3: CASSAEGQPQHF. CDR3 DNA sequence: TGTGCCAGCAGCGCCGAGGGTCAGCCCCAGCATTTT. V gene TRBV11-2 combines with J gene TRBJ1-5; D not certain. There are 12 residues in the CDR3. The germline CDR1 and CDR2 sequences are SGHAT and FQNNGV. Trimming removed 5 bases from V and 6 bases from J, with 8 bases in between.

The CDR3 region is CASSHDRGYQPQHF. CDR3 bases: TGTGCCAGCAGTCACGACAGGGGGTATCAGCCCCAGCATTTT. The chain has TRBV28 and TRBJ1-5, with TRBD1 matching over 9 bases. This CDR3 has 14 residues. The germline gives CDR1 MDHEN, CDR2 SYDVKM. Trimming took 5 bases from V and 5 from J; bases not matched to a gene: 4. The complete variable domain, with remaining parts taken from reference TRBV28 and TRBJ1-5, reads DVKVTQSSRYLVKRTGEKVFLECVQDMDHENMFWYRQDPGLGLRLIYFSYDVKMKEKGDIPEGYSVSREKKERFSLILESASTNQTSMYLCASSHDRGYQPQHFGDGTRLSIL.

This clone turned up a few times. The CDR3 DNA reads as TGTGCCAGCAGCGTAGAGGCGGGGATATATGAGCAGTTCTTC. It translates to CASSVEAGIYEQFF. The rearrangement uses TRBV9 and TRBJ2-1, with D possibly being TRBD2 (6 bases). Germline-derived CDR1 and CDR2 are SGDLS and YYNGEE. V was pared by 0 bases and J by 8 bases, with 12 bases between. The CDR3 has 14 residues.

The J gene is TRBJ2-5, the V gene TRBV27; 7 bases match TRBD1. This CDR3 contains 15 residues. Losses at the gene ends were 5 bases for V and 5 bases for J; bases not matched to a gene: 11. Germline V CDR1 and CDR2: MNHEY, SMNVEV (reference sequence). The CDR3 bases are TGTGCCAGCAGTATCAGACAGGGCTTGGGGGAGACCCAGTACTTC. Translating it yields CASSIRQGLGETQYF.

The rearrangement uses TRBV19 and TRBJ2-1, with TRBD2 identical over 7 bases. Trimming at V came to 9 bases and at J to 1 base, leaving 9 bases not matched to a gene. The CDR3 runs to 15 residues. From germline, CDR1 is LNHDA and CDR2 SQIVND (reference sequence). CDR3 nucleotide sequence: TGTGCCAGCACGAAACTAGCGACGTCCTACAATGAGCAGTTCTTC. This sequence encodes CASTKLATSYNEQFF.

The chain combines TRBV4-1 with TRBJ1-5, with a tentative D call TRBD1 (5 bases). The CDR3 runs 17 residues. Between the trimmed V and J ends, which lost 1 base and 1 base, there was a span of 14 bases. Looked up from germline, CDR1 is MGHRA and CDR2 is YSYEKL. The DNA for the CDR3 is TGCGCCAGCAGCCAAGTCCTGGGGGGGGTGAGCAATCAGCCCCAGCATTTT. Translating it yields CASSQVLGGVSNQPQHF.

V is TRBV11-2 and J is TRBJ2-3; 12 positions match TRBD2. Per the germline V gene, CDR1 is SGHAT and CDR2 is FQNNGV. The CDR3 length is 15 residues. V was pared by 5 bases and J by 2 bases, with 2 bases of the junction left unmatched. The chain's CDR3 is CASSRLAGATDTQYF. The DNA for the CDR3 is TGTGCCAGCAGCCGACTAGCGGGAGCCACAGATACGCAGTATTTT.

This clone was seen once. The chain combines TRBV6-5 with TRBJ2-1; 8 positions match TRBD2. CDR3 length: 15 amino acids. The germline CDR1 and CDR2 sequences are MNHEY and SVGAGI. J gave up 7 bases and V 6 bases, and 11 bases lay outside the gene matches. The CDR3 loop reads CASRPTSARENEQFF. Written as DNA, the CDR3 is TGTGCCAGCAGACCGACTAGCGCTAGGGAAAATGAGCAGTTCTTC.

This clone was observed a few times. The chain combines TRBV28 with TRBJ1-5, with no clear D. Germline CDR1 MDHEN, CDR2 SYDVKM. Trimming pared 3 bases from V and 5 bases from J, leaving 8 bases between. This CDR3 comprises 13 residues. Here the CDR3 reads CASSFKHDQPQHF. CDR3 in DNA: TGTGCCAGCAGTTTCAAACACGATCAGCCCCAGCATTTT.

This sequence joins TRBV5-4 and TRBJ1-2; D gene unclear. The CDR3 is made up of 15 amino acids. The germline gives CDR1 SGHNT, CDR2 YYREEE (reference sequence). The V end lost 4 bases, the J end lost 2 bases, and 15 bases lay between the germline ends. The DNA of the CDR3 is TGTGCCAGCAGCCTACCGAGGGATACGAACTATGGCTACACCTTC. Translation gives CASSLPRDTNYGYTF.

V usage is TRBV9 and J usage is TRBJ2-1; 12 nucleotides align to TRBD2. V trimming: 2 bases; J trimming: 6 bases; junction bases outside the gene matches: 6. Looked up from germline, CDR1 is SGDLS and CDR2 is YYNGEE. This CDR3 has 16 amino acids. CDR3 region: CASSVRLAGEGNEQFF. CDR3 DNA: TGTGCCAGCAGCGTTAGACTAGCGGGAGAAGGCAATGAGCAGTTCTTC.

This clone has only one observation. The chain has TRBV6-4 and TRBJ1-5, with unresolved D. The CDR3 runs 16 residues. V lost 7 bases and J lost 4, with 20 bases in between. Per germline, CDR1 MRHNA and CDR2 SNTAGT. The CDR3 here is CASNYSPVEKNQPQHF. As DNA, the CDR3 is TGTGCCAGCAACTATTCTCCAGTGGAAAAAAATCAGCCCCAGCATTTT.

This clone has just a few counts. The V and J genes are TRBV5-4 and TRBJ2-3, with 9 positions matching TRBD2. The CDR3 extends over 15 amino acids. V shed 1 base and J 9 bases; nucleotides not matched to a gene: 9. Germline V gene lookup returns CDR1 SGHNT and CDR2 YYREEE (reference sequence). CDR3 nucleotides: TGTGCCAGCAGCTTGAATAGCGGGGGAGAGAGGACGCAGTATTTT. Protein: CASSLNSGGERTQYF.

The gene calls are TRBV28 and TRBJ1-5, with a tentative D call TRBD1 (5 bases). V was pared by 2 bases and J by 6 bases, with 14 bases between. The CDR3 contains 15 residues. Germline V gene lookup returns CDR1 MDHEN and CDR2 SYDVKM. The CDR3 DNA reads TGTGCCAGCAGTTTAGGGGGGGACTGGACTCAGCCCCAGCATTTT. Amino acid sequence: CASSLGGDWTQPQHF.

There are a few counts of this clone. The J gene is TRBJ2-2, the V gene TRBV3-1 (or the pseudogene TRBV3-2); 7 bases are a match to TRBD1. This CDR3 has 15 amino acids. Germline CDR1 is LGHDT and CDR2 is YNNKEL (reference sequence). With 5 bases clipped from V and 1 base from J, the junction kept 4 bases outside the gene matches. The CDR3 is CASSETGRNTGELFF. CDR3 coding DNA: TGTGCCAGCAGCGAGACAGGGAGGAACACCGGGGAGCTGTTTTTT.

The chain has TRBV3-1 (or the pseudogene TRBV3-2) and TRBJ1-2; D is perhaps TRBD1 (5 bases). The CDR3 sequence is 14 residues long. The V and J ends lost 5 bases and 8 bases respectively, with 18 bases between them. The germline V gene encodes CDR1 LGHDT and CDR2 YNNKEL (reference sequence). In DNA form, the CDR3 reads TGTGCCAGCAGCTTGCGCGAACAGGCCAGGGGCTACACCTTC. It encodes CASSLREQARGYTF.

V usage is TRBV11-2 and J usage is TRBJ1-4, with D unclear. Per germline, CDR1 SGHAT and CDR2 FQNNGV. The CDR3 consists of 11 residues. V was pared by 5 bases and J by 8 bases, with 6 bases between. The CDR3 region is CASSLGEKLFF. The CDR3 DNA follows: TGTGCCAGCAGCCTCGGGGAAAAACTGTTTTTT.

V and J are TRBV28 and TRBJ2-5; TRBD2 might be the D (5 bases). The CDR3 is 15 amino acids. Germline values: CDR1 MDHEN, CDR2 SYDVKM. Trimming shortened V by 2 bases and J by 0 bases, and 10 bases separated the two germline ends. The CDR3 region is CASSLGSGYQETQYF. CDR3 coding DNA: TGTGCCAGCAGTTTAGGGTCGGGGTACCAAGAGACCCAGTACTTC.

The rearrangement joins TRBV21-1 to TRBJ2-3; TRBD2, as called in the table, went unchecked against the DNA. TRBV21-1 is described as a pseudogene. The CDR3 is 18 residues long. The CDR3 coding sequence is TGTGCCAGCAGCAAAGGAGGTAGCGGGGGAGATAGCACAGATACGCAGTATTTT. Amino acid sequence: CASSKGGSGGDSTDTQYF.

The chain is built from TRBV19 and TRBJ1-5; 8 bases are shared with TRBD1. In germline, CDR1 is LNHDA, CDR2 SQIVND (reference sequence). CDR3 size: 14 residues. Trimming cost V 5 bases and J 4 bases; bases outside gene matches: 4. Written as DNA, the CDR3 is TGTGCCAGTAGTCCCGACAGGGGAAATCAGCCCCAGCATTTT. Translating gives CASSPDRGNQPQHF.

The chain combines TRBV30 with TRBJ2-5; TRBD2 is a possible D gene (7 bases). Germline V gives CDR1 GTSNPN, CDR2 SVGIG (reference sequence). V was cut by 2 bases and J by 2 bases, with 21 bases left in between. CDR3 length: 17 residues. The CDR3 spells CAWSRLGGGFGQETQYF. The CDR3 DNA sequence: TGTGCCTGGAGTAGACTTGGGGGGGGCTTTGGGCAAGAGACCCAGTACTTC.

This CDR3 is CASSLLHSYEQYF. CDR3 DNA sequence: TGTGCCAGCAGTCTCTTACACAGCTACGAGCAGTACTTC. The gene calls are TRBV12-3 or TRBV12-4 and TRBJ2-7; D is uncertain. The CDR3 length is 13 residues. V was trimmed by 5 bases and J by 3 bases, leaving 11 bases between them.

The chain employs TRBV12-3 or TRBV12-4 and TRBJ1-4; D ambiguous. The CDR3 is made up of 13 amino acids. V dropped 8 bases and J dropped 5 bases, with 12 bases sitting between them. CDR3 sequence (DNA): TGTGCCAGCCGACGGAGCATAAATGAAAAACTGTTTTTT. It encodes CASRRSINEKLFF.

CDR3 loop: CSVRLAVGNQPQHF. As DNA, the CDR3 is TGCAGCGTCAGACTTGCAGTGGGCAATCAGCCCCAGCATTTT. V gene TRBV29-1 combines with J gene TRBJ1-5; D unclear. V lost 6 bases and J lost 2, with 14 bases in between. The CDR3 consists of 14 residues. The V gene's germline CDR1 is SQVTM and CDR2 ANQGSEA. The full variable domain, in which reference TRBV29-1 and TRBJ1-5 provide the parts outside the CDR3, is SAVISQKPSRDICQRGTSLTIQCQVDSQVTMMFWYRQQPGQSLTLIATANQGSEATYESGFVIDKFPISRPNLTFSTLTVSNMSPEDSSIYLCSVRLAVGNQPQHFGDGTRLSIL.

This clone was found once. The J gene is TRBJ2-7, the V gene TRBV5-1; maybe TRBD2 (5 bases). In germline, CDR1 is SGHRS, CDR2 YFSETQ. Between the trimmed V and J ends, which lost 1 base and 7 bases, there was a span of 9 bases. CDR3 length: 12 residues. As DNA, the CDR3 is TGCGCCAGCAGCTTGAGAGAGGGAGAGCAGTACTTC. Translated: CASSLREGEQYF.

This chain connects TRBV5-6 to TRBJ2-7; D perhaps matches TRBD2 (6 bases). Trimming shortened V by 2 bases and J by 4 bases, and 16 bases separated the two germline ends. This CDR3 contains 15 residues. Looked up from germline, CDR1 is SGHDT and CDR2 is YYEEEE. CDR3 DNA: TGTGCCAGCAGCTTCTATTCAGGGACTGAATACGAGCAGTACTTC. Residues: CASSFYSGTEYEQYF.

This chain connects TRBV3-1 (or the pseudogene TRBV3-2) to TRBJ1-2; TRBD1 agrees at 7 bases. This CDR3 region has 16 residues. V was clipped by 4 bases and J by 8 bases; unmatched bases: 16. The germline V gene encodes CDR1 LGHDT and CDR2 YNNKEL (reference sequence). CDR3 loop: CASSLPGTASFRGYTF. The CDR3 DNA is TGTGCCAGCAGCCTACCCGGGACAGCTTCCTTTAGGGGCTACACCTTC.

This clone was picked up one time. The chain recombines TRBV5-1 with TRBJ2-3, with TRBD1 matching over 10 bases. The CDR3 runs 15 residues. Germline V CDR1 and CDR2: SGHRS, YFSETQ. With V trimmed by 5 bases and J by 7 bases, 10 bases remained unmatched. CDR3 DNA sequence: TGCGCCAGCAGTCGGTCCGGACAGGGGGAGAATACGCAGTATTTT. It encodes CASSRSGQGENTQYF.